These 18 T cell receptor beta chains were sequenced from one sample in a study of early T cells in non-severe SARS-CoV-2 infection. TCRdb reprocessed the 5' RACE reads via MiXCR and lists one record per CDR3 protein. The sample has about 79,000 distinct CDR3 sequences, 10% to 12% seen once; the top ten hold 4.7%. The sample comprised whole blood. Receptors were obtained from an adult who was a healthcare worker with PCR-confirmed SARS-CoV-2 infection or an uninfected control (not recorded which).

This chain connects TRBV6-6 to TRBJ1-1; D remains ambiguous. CDR1 and CDR2 from the germline V gene are MNHNY and SVGAGI (reference sequence). The V end was cut by 11 bases, the J end by 1 base, with 14 bases between. CDR3 size: 13 residues. DNA of the CDR3: TGTGCCTCCTTGGATTTCGGGAACACTGAAGCTTTCTTT. It codes for CASLDFGNTEAFF.

This clonotype was seen repeatedly, ten times or more. V usage is TRBV27 and J usage is TRBJ1-1; TRBD1 matches at 10 bases. This CDR3 has 15 amino acids. Germline values: CDR1 MNHEY, CDR2 SMNVEV (reference sequence). J lost 4 bases, V lost 3 bases, and 5 bases had no gene match. Here the CDR3 DNA reads TGTGCCAGCAGTTTGTCCGGGACAGGGGTCACTGAAGCTTTCTTT. Its translation is CASSLSGTGVTEAFF.

V is TRBV3-1 and J is TRBJ1-1; D unresolved. V lost 0 bases and J lost 4, with 9 bases in between. The CDR3 length is 14 residues. CDR1 is LGHDT, CDR2 YNNKEL, per germline (reference sequence). CDR3 loop: CASSQDVIATEAFF. In DNA, the CDR3 is TGTGCCAGCAGCCAAGATGTAATCGCCACTGAAGCTTTCTTT.

This clonotype was counted only a few times. This rearrangement joins TRBV20-1 to TRBJ2-5; the D gene is possibly TRBD2 (5 bases). This CDR3 comprises 14 residues. The ends were cut back, 5 bases at V and 0 bases at J, with 13 bases in the middle. Per the germline V gene, CDR1 is DFQATT and CDR2 is SNEGSKA (reference sequence). DNA of the CDR3: TGCAGTGCTCAGATCGGGGTAGACCAAGAGACCCAGTACTTC. It yields the protein CSAQIGVDQETQYF.

The rearrangement joins TRBV10-3 to TRBJ2-5, with no clear D. CDR3 length: 12 amino acids. V shed 6 bases and J shed 5 bases, with 10 bases lying between them. Germline loops: CDR1 ENHRY, CDR2 SYGVKD. The CDR3 is CAIRGYTETQYF. CDR3 nucleotides: TGTGCCATCAGGGGTTACACGGAGACCCAGTACTTC.

This clonotype has at least ten counts. The J gene is TRBJ2-1, the V gene TRBV4-1; 8 nucleotides match TRBD2. The germline V gene encodes CDR1 MGHRA and CDR2 YSYEKL. The ends lost 6 bases at V and 10 bases at J; junction bases unmatched: 8. The CDR3 length is 13 residues. The DNA for the CDR3 is TGCGCCAGCAGGGGCGGGGGGACTTTGGAGCAGTTCTTC. Translated: CASRGGGTLEQFF.

There are many counts of this clonotype. The rearrangement uses TRBV11-2 and TRBJ2-3, with 7 bases aligning to TRBD1. The junction had 2 bases not matched to a gene; V was cut back by 3 bases and J by 2 bases. The CDR3 extends over 14 amino acids. The germline V gene encodes CDR1 SGHAT and CDR2 FQNNGV. The DNA of the CDR3 is TGTGCCAGCAGCTTGGGACAGACCACAGATACGCAGTATTTT. It codes for CASSLGQTTDTQYF.

CDR3 DNA sequence: TGTGCCAGCAAAGGGTCGCCCTACGAGCAGTACTTC. Translating gives CASKGSPYEQYF. The chain uses TRBV2 and TRBJ2-7; D call uncertain. Trimming removed 7 bases from V and 2 bases from J, with 9 bases in between. This CDR3 spans 12 amino acids. Germline V lookup: CDR1 SNHLY, CDR2 FYNNEI.

V usage is TRBV4-2 and J usage is TRBJ2-2; D is uncertain. CDR1 is LGHNA and CDR2 is YNFKEQ in the germline V gene. V was cut by 0 bases and J by 5 bases, with 16 bases left in between. The CDR3 sequence is 17 residues long. The CDR3 sequence is CASSQDEDRSRTGELFF. CDR3 sequence (DNA): TGTGCCAGCAGCCAAGATGAAGACCGTAGTCGGACCGGGGAGCTGTTTTTT.

This clonotype has ten or more counts. This chain's CDR3 is CASSSTETASQYF. The CDR3 coding sequence is TGTGCCAGCAGCTCGACGGAGACCGCGAGCCAGTACTTC. The genes are TRBV7-9 and TRBJ2-5; D unclear. Trimming removed 4 bases from V and 10 bases from J, with 16 bases in between. The CDR3 consists of 13 residues. Germline assignment: CDR1 SEHNR and CDR2 FQNEAQ (reference sequence).

The J gene is TRBJ1-5, the V gene TRBV6-6, with 7 bases lining up with TRBD1. The length of the CDR3 is 14 residues. Germline V gene sequence: CDR1 MNHNY, CDR2 SVGAGI (reference sequence). The V segment lost 7 bases and the J segment 6 bases; nucleotides outside the gene matches: 9. The CDR3 DNA is TGTGCCAGCACCTACAGGGGAGCGGCTCAGCCCCAGCATTTT. Translating it yields CASTYRGAAQPQHF.

This clonotype was seen only once. The chain carries TRBV21-1 and TRBJ2-3; the table names TRBD2, a call not compared with the DNA. TRBV21-1 counts as a pseudogene. This CDR3 region has 18 residues. The CDR3 here is CASSPKALLPACTDTQYF. The CDR3 bases are TGTGCCAGCAGCCCCAAAGCCCTTCTACCGGCTTGCACAGATACGCAGTATTTT.

In this sample, this clonotype turned up a few times. V usage is TRBV11-2 and J usage is TRBJ2-1; perhaps D is TRBD1 or TRBD2 (7 bases each). CDR1 is SGHAT, CDR2 FQNNGV, per germline. V was clipped by 1 base and J by 8 bases, with 12 bases between them. This CDR3 has 14 residues. This CDR3 reads CASSLGRGRDEQFF. The DNA of the CDR3 is TGTGCCAGCAGCTTAGGCAGGGGGAGGGATGAGCAGTTCTTC.

The CDR3, as DNA: TGTGCCAGCAGCTCGGGACTAGCGGGCTCCTACGAGCAGTACTTC. Protein: CASSSGLAGSYEQYF. This sequence joins TRBV11-2 and TRBJ2-7; 12 bases are shared with TRBD2. J gave up 0 bases and V 4 bases, and 1 base lay outside the gene matches. The CDR3 is 15 amino acids. From germline, CDR1 is SGHAT and CDR2 FQNNGV.

V gene TRBV12-3 or TRBV12-4 combines with J gene TRBJ2-7; 8 nucleotides match TRBD1. Trimming cost V 6 bases and J 5 bases; bases outside gene matches: 9. CDR3 size: 14 residues. The CDR3 DNA reads as TGTGCCAGCAGGAGGAACAGGGGGGTTAACGAGCAGTACTTC. It is translated as CASRRNRGVNEQYF.

The chain combines TRBV6-6 with TRBJ2-7, with 11 bases identical to TRBD2. CDR1 is MNHNY, CDR2 SVGAGI, per germline (reference sequence). This CDR3 has 15 residues. After removal of 7 bases from V and 4 bases from J, the junction contained 9 bases not matched to a gene. The chain's CDR3 is CASNSPGTSGYEQYF. The CDR3 DNA sequence: TGTGCCAGCAACAGCCCCGGGACTAGCGGTTACGAGCAGTACTTC.

The J gene is TRBJ2-2, the V gene TRBV25-1; perhaps D is TRBD1 or TRBD2 (6 bases each). The length of the CDR3 is 16 residues. V lost 2 bases and J lost 4, with 14 bases in between. Germline CDR1 MGHDK, CDR2 SYGVNS. This chain's CDR3 is CASSEPPGAGTGELFF. CDR3 DNA: TGTGCCAGCAGTGAACCCCCGGGGGCGGGCACCGGGGAGCTGTTTTTT.

This clonotype was picked up a small number of times. The chain joins TRBV29-1 to TRBJ2-1, with a tentative D call TRBD1 (6 bases). V lost 1 base, J lost 7 bases, and 8 bases lay in between. CDR1 and CDR2 from the germline V gene are SQVTM and ANQGSEA. The CDR3 spans 12 residues. The CDR3 region is CSVEGQENEQFF. CDR3 nucleotide sequence: TGCAGCGTTGAAGGACAGGAGAATGAGCAGTTCTTC.